A single count supports the clone carrying this T cell receptor (beta chain). What it binds is unknown. This sample was taken from a study of OX40 agonist ivuxolimab in advanced cancers. As for the study in general: Patients in the trial were receiving intravenous ivuxolimab every 2 weeks, at doses of 0.01 to 10 mg/kg. Patients in dose escalation had liver, melanoma, kidney or head and neck cancers.

The assay was immunoSEQ multiplex PCR, and TCRdb's table has in-frame clones only and misses some. The sample lists tens of thousands of clones, roughly 90% seen once, with roughly 23% in the top ten. Study-level findings and limits: Among the lowest peripheral clonal expansion occurred in 0.1-3.0 mg/kg partial responders.

V gave up 0 bases and J gave up 4 bases, with 4 bases separating them. The CDR3 runs 13 residues. Germline CDR1 and CDR2: LNHNV and YYDKDF (reference sequence). This sequence was found in an adult with an advanced solid tumor such as melanoma, head and neck, liver or kidney cancer. This sequence joins TRBV15 and TRBJ2-1; D is undetermined. The sample here was CD4+ or CD8+ T cells sorted from blood, taken in a trial of the OX40 agonist ivuxolimab. CDR3 residues: CATSRDGYNEQFF. Written as DNA, the CDR3 is TGTGCCACCAGCAGAGATGGGTACAATGAGCAGTTCTTC.